This T cell receptor beta chain was sequenced during a study of blood T cell repertoires in COVID-19. Study overall: From T cells, B-cell-depleted T cells, or PBMCs came the material, which was cDNA or gDNA.

TCRdb's copy holds only in-frame clones and misses some; the assay was immunoSEQ multiplex PCR. The data show around 100,000 clones, 65% to 90% seen once. The CDR3 is 12 residues long. Germline CDR1 is GTSNPN and CDR2 is SVGIG (reference sequence). V lost 2 bases and J 5 bases, leaving 7 bases between the germline ends. The source of this sequence is a woman aged 45 to 65 who had recovered from COVID-19. The chain uses TRBV30 and TRBJ2-1; D gene uncertain. The sequenced material came from PBMCs or T cells enriched from blood (not recorded which). The CDR3 nucleotides are TGTGCCTGGAGTCTAAAAGACAATGAGCAGTTCTTC. This translates into CAWSLKDNEQFF.